This T cell receptor beta chain is drawn from a study of blood T cell repertoires in COVID-19. Overall study context: From the United States, Italy and Spain came samples of acute and convalescent COVID-19. PBMCs, B-cell-depleted T cells, or T cells provided the cDNA or gDNA that made up the material.

This clone came up once. Germline assignment: CDR1 MRHNA and CDR2 SNTAGT. The CDR3 is 18 amino acids. With V trimmed by 6 bases and J by 2 bases, 16 bases remained unmatched. Per the study methods: Reference gene primer amplification in the assay estimated nucleated cell counts. Libraries were prepared by immunoSEQ multiplex PCR; TCRdb keeps only in-frame clonotypes and omits some of them. V, J and clone size derive from that table, while D and trimming were established from the DNA sequence. The sample lists 120,000 to 150,000 clones, around three quarters seen once, with over 8.5% in the top ten. The sequenced sample consisted of peripheral blood. The sequence derives from a man between 45 and 60 years old with active or convalescent COVID-19. This rearrangement joins TRBV6-4 to TRBJ2-3; 8 bases map to TRBD2. The CDR3 DNA reads as TGTGCCAGCAGCCGATCTTTGAGTAGCGGGGTAAACACAGATACGCAGTATTTT. The encoded protein is CASSRSLSSGVNTDTQYF.